These 5 T cell receptor beta chains share one sample of origin, sequenced in a study of naive and memory T cell subsets. An equimolar mix of two oligonucleotides served as the beta constant-region primer for TRBC1 and TRBC2. From the UMI-ligation and nested PCR reads, TCRdb called clonotypes with MiXCR, one entry per CDR3 protein. The table records approximately 82,000 distinct CDR3 sequences, more than 6.5% of them present only once. Sequencing used central memory CD4+ T cells from blood. The receptors come from a human donor in good health.

This clonotype was counted only a few times. This chain links TRBV27 with TRBJ1-1; TRBD1 agrees at 7 bases. The germline gives CDR1 MNHEY, CDR2 SMNVEV (reference sequence). V lost 5 bases and J lost 1; bases outside the gene matches: 4. The CDR3 covers 14 residues. CDR3 in amino acids: CASSRQGWNTEAFF. CDR3 in DNA: TGTGCCAGCAGTCGACAGGGATGGAACACTGAAGCTTTCTTT.

This clonotype was recorded many times. V gene TRBV12-3 or TRBV12-4 combines with J gene TRBJ1-1, with a weak D call TRBD1 (5 bases). CDR3 length: 14 amino acids. Trimming took off 3 bases at V and 1 base at J, with 9 bases between the two ends. The CDR3 reads CASSFPGPNTEAFF. CDR3 coding DNA: TGTGCCAGCAGTTTCCCGGGACCGAACACTGAAGCTTTCTTT.

The rearrangement uses TRBV7-2 and TRBJ2-5; D could derive from TRBD1 or TRBD2 (5 bases each). The V gene lost 1 base and the J gene lost 7 bases, with 16 bases spanning the gap. CDR1 is SGHTA and CDR2 is FQGNSA in the germline V gene. The CDR3 consists of 15 residues. The CDR3: CASSLGAGRTRTQYF. For the CDR3, the DNA is TGTGCCAGCAGCTTAGGGGCAGGGAGAACCCGGACCCAGTACTTC.

This clonotype has a handful of counts. This chain connects TRBV5-6 to TRBJ2-1; D is ambiguous. V lost 5 bases and J lost 3, with 18 bases in between. Germline values: CDR1 SGHDT, CDR2 YYEEEE. The CDR3 covers 16 residues. The CDR3 sequence: CASRFGPSGGYNEQFF. The CDR3 DNA reads TGTGCCAGCAGGTTCGGGCCCTCGGGCGGCTACAATGAGCAGTTCTTC.

The chain carries TRBV27 and TRBJ1-3, with a tentative D call TRBD1 (5 bases). Deletions cut 2 bases from V and 0 bases from J, with 8 bases between. CDR3 size: 15 residues. Germline CDR1 MNHEY, CDR2 SMNVEV (reference sequence). The CDR3 is CASSLDRHSGNTIYF. The CDR3 DNA sequence: TGTGCCAGCAGTTTAGACAGACACTCTGGAAACACCATATATTTT.